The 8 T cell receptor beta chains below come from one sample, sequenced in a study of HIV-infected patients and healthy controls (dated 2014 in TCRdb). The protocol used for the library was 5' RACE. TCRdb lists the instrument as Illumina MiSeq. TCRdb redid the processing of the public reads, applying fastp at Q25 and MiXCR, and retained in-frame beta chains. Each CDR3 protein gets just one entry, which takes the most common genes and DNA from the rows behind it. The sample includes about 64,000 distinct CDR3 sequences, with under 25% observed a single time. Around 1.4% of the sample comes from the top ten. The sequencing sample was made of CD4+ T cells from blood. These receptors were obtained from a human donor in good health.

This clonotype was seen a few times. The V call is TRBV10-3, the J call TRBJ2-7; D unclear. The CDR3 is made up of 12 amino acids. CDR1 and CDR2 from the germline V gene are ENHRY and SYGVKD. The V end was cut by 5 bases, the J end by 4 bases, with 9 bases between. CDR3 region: CAISRNSYEQYF. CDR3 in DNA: TGTGCCATCAGTAGGAACTCGTACGAGCAGTACTTC.

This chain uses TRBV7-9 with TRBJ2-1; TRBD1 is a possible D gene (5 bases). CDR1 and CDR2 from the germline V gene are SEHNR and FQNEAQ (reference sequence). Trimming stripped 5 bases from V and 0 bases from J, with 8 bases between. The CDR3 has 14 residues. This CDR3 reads CASSPDNSYNEQFF. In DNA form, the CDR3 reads TGTGCCAGCAGCCCGGACAACTCCTACAATGAGCAGTTCTTC.

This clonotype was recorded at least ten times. CDR3 nucleotides: TGTGCCAGCAGCCAAGCTCTACACACCATATATTTT. Translated: CASSQALHTIYF. V gene TRBV14 combines with J gene TRBJ1-3; D call uncertain. Per germline, CDR1 SGHDN and CDR2 FVKESK. Trimming left V 1 base short and J 8 bases short, with 6 bases between. There are 12 residues in the CDR3.

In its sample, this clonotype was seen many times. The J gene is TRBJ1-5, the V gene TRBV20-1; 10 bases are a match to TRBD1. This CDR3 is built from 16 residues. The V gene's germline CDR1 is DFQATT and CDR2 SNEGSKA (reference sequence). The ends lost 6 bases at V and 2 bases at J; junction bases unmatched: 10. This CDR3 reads CSAARQGAWGNQPQHF. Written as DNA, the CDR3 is TGCAGTGCAGCAAGACAGGGGGCGTGGGGCAATCAGCCCCAGCATTTT.

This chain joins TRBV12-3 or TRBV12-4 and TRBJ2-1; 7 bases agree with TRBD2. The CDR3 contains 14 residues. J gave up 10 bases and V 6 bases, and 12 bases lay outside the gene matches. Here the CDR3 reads CASSPSGGGREQFF. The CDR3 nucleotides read TGTGCCAGCAGCCCCTCCGGTGGCGGGAGAGAGCAGTTCTTC.

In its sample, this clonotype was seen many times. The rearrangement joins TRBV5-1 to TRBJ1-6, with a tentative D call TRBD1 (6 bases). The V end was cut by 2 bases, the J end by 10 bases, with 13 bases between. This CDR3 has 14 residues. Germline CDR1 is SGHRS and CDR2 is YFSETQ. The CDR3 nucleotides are TGCGCCAGCAGCTTAGGGGACATGGACTCACCCCTCCACTTT. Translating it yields CASSLGDMDSPLHF.

CDR3 coding DNA: TGTGCCAGTACGACACAGGAGGGGGCAAATCAGCCCCAGCATTTT. Its protein is CASTTQEGANQPQHF. The chain is built from TRBV19 and TRBJ1-5; 7 nucleotides agree with TRBD1. J gave up 4 bases and V 7 bases, and 10 bases lay outside the gene matches. Germline CDR1 LNHDA, CDR2 SQIVND (reference sequence). The CDR3 totals 15 residues.

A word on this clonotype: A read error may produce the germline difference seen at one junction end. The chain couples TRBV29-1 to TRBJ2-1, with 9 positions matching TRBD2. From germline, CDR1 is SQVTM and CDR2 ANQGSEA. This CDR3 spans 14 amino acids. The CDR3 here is CSVGAGLAYNEQLF. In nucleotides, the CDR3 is TGCAGCGTTGGTGCGGGACTAGCCTACAATGAGCAGTTATTC.